The 9 T cell receptor beta chains reported below all come from one sample, sequenced in a study of T-cell memory formation after mild COVID-19. TCRdb re-analysed the 5' RACE reads in MiXCR, keeping a single row per CDR3 protein. Of 250,000 to 300,000 distinct CDR3 sequences listed, around 15% are singletons. Sequencing input: PBMCs or a T cell subset sorted from them (not recorded which). The source of these receptors is a man between 18 and 29 years old who had mild COVID-19 (a few samples of this study predate the infection). Cell type and time point are not known.

This clonotype has more than one count but fewer than ten. The chain has TRBV7-9 and TRBJ2-5, with a tentative D call TRBD2 (6 bases). Germline V gene sequence: CDR1 SEHNR, CDR2 FQNEAQ (reference sequence). This CDR3 region has 13 residues. The V end was cut by 4 bases, the J end by 0 bases, with 6 bases between. The CDR3 DNA reads TGTGCCAGCAGCTGGGGGGACCAAGAGACCCAGTACTTC. This encodes CASSWGDQETQYF.

V gene TRBV7-9 combines with J gene TRBJ2-7; D is perhaps TRBD1 (6 bases). CDR1 and CDR2 from the germline V gene are SEHNR and FQNEAQ (reference sequence). V was trimmed by 4 bases and J by 2 bases, leaving 15 bases between them. The CDR3 runs 15 residues. CDR3 amino acids: CASSSLLRGTYEQYF. CDR3 nucleotides: TGTGCCAGCAGCTCACTGCTCAGGGGAACCTACGAGCAGTACTTC.

This chain connects TRBV7-2 to TRBJ1-2, with D possibly TRBD1 on 5 matching bases. Per germline, CDR1 SGHTA and CDR2 FQGNSA. This CDR3 has 13 residues. The germline V and J ends were trimmed by 5 bases and 2 bases, with 9 bases remaining between them. The CDR3 DNA is TGTGCCAGCAGCCCGGGGGAGAACTATGGCTACACCTTC. This sequence encodes CASSPGENYGYTF.

This clonotype was found many times. The chain joins TRBV12-3 or TRBV12-4 to TRBJ2-1; TRBD1 might be the D (5 bases). The length of the CDR3 is 13 residues. V dropped 8 bases and J dropped 8 bases, with 16 bases sitting between them. The CDR3 here is CASLGWGFYEQFF. In DNA, the CDR3 is TGTGCCAGCCTTGGGTGGGGCTTCTATGAGCAGTTCTTC.

This chain uses TRBV6-5 with TRBJ2-7; 9 nucleotides line up with TRBD1. This CDR3 contains 16 residues. Germline values: CDR1 MNHEY, CDR2 SVGAGI. Trimming removed 0 bases from V and 4 bases from J; junction bases left unmatched: 7. CDR3 loop: CASSYSGTGIGYEQYF. CDR3 nucleotide sequence: TGTGCCAGCAGTTACTCCGGGACAGGGATTGGATACGAGCAGTACTTC.

CDR3 sequence reads: CASSQGHGLAAAEQFF. The CDR3 DNA reads TGCGCCAGCAGCCAAGGGCATGGACTAGCGGCGGCGGAGCAGTTCTTC. The chain couples TRBV4-1 to TRBJ2-1; TRBD2 matches at 10 bases. The trim removed 1 base at V and 10 bases at J, leaving 10 bases unmatched. Looked up from germline, CDR1 is MGHRA and CDR2 is YSYEKL. The CDR3 has 16 residues.

The V gene is TRBV10-2, the J gene TRBJ2-7; 7 bases are a match to TRBD2. V gave up 4 bases and J gave up 3 bases; unmatched junction bases: 3. Germline CDR1 is WSHSY and CDR2 is SAAADI. The CDR3 totals 13 residues. CDR3 amino acids: CASSVGGFYEQYF. DNA of the CDR3: TGCGCCAGCAGTGTGGGGGGGTTCTACGAGCAGTACTTC.

The chain employs TRBV12-3 or TRBV12-4 and TRBJ2-2, with 7 bases aligning to TRBD1. J lost 0 bases, V lost 8 bases, and 3 bases had no gene match. This CDR3 comprises 14 residues. The CDR3 region is CASYRGANTGELFF. In DNA form, the CDR3 reads TGTGCCAGCTACAGGGGAGCGAACACCGGGGAGCTGTTTTTT.

V usage is TRBV20-1 and J usage is TRBJ1-2; D is uncertain. Germline V CDR1 and CDR2: DFQATT, SNEGSKA (reference sequence). V was clipped by 3 bases and J by 5 bases, with 10 bases between them. This CDR3 contains 12 residues. The CDR3 reads CSARPGTYGYTF. The CDR3 bases are TGCAGTGCTAGGCCTGGTACTTATGGCTACACCTTC.